These T cell receptor beta chains were read from a single sample in a study of shared clonotypes between healthy human individuals. Produced via immunoSEQ multiplex PCR; TCRdb's table is partial and in-frame only. Among roughly 300,000 clones listed, 87% were seen once. The sample comprised memory CD8+ T cells sorted from blood. The receptor set was obtained from a man aged 18 to 29 in good health. CDR3s include the opening cysteine and the closing phenylalanine or tryptophan. The D gene is left open where the match is weak. The size field is filled for only some rows; it gives once, few, many or a size class.

>TRBD2|TRBV6-1|.|TRBJ2-7
TGTGCCAGCAGTGGTACTAGCGGGGGCACCTACGAGCAGTACTTC
CASSGTSGGTYEQYF
>.|TRBV7-9|.|TRBJ2-2
TGTGCCAGCAGCCCGAGGAGCGGGGAGCTGTTTTTT
CASSPRSGELFF
>TRBD2|TRBV19|.|TRBJ2-1
TGTGCCAGTAGTAAGCGGGGGGGCTCCTACAATGAGCAGTTCTTC
CASSKRGGSYNEQFF
>.|TRBV9|.|TRBJ1-5
TGTGCCAGCGGGGAAGGCAATCAGCCCCAGCATTTT
CASGEGNQPQHF
>TRBD1|TRBV30|.|TRBJ1-4
TGTGCCTGGAGTGTAAAGTATGGGACAGAAAATGAAAAACTGTTTTTT
CAWSVKYGTENEKLFF
>TRBD2|TRBV2|.|TRBJ2-7
TGTGCCAGCAGTGATTGGCGGGAGAACTCCTACGAGCAGTACTTC
CASSDWRENSYEQYF
>TRBD2|TRBV7-9|.|TRBJ2-1
TGTGCCAGCAGCTCGCCAGAGCGGGAGGCGGATGAGCAGTTCTTC
CASSSPEREADEQFF
>TRBD1|TRBV27|few|TRBJ1-5
TGTGCCAGCAGTTTGGCCTGGGGGACAGGCCGCAATCAGCCCCAGCATTTT
CASSLAWGTGRNQPQHF
>TRBD1|TRBV5-1|.|TRBJ2-2
TGCGCCAGCAGCCTTAGGACAGGTGACACCGGGGAGCTGTTTTTT
CASSLRTGDTGELFF
>.|TRBV10-3|.|TRBJ1-5
TGTGCCATCGGGGAGGGGGGCGCGGGCAATCAGCCCCAGCATTTT
CAIGEGGAGNQPQHF
>.|TRBV28|.|TRBJ2-7
TGTGCCAGCAGTTTATTGTCAGAGTTAACCTACGAGCAGTACTTC
CASSLLSELTYEQYF
>.|TRBV6-1|.|TRBJ1-5
TGTGCCAGCAGTGGCCCCTTAAGGTATAGCAATCAGCCCCAGCATTTT
CASSGPLRYSNQPQHF
>TRBD2|TRBV7-9|.|TRBJ2-2
TGTGCCAGCAGCTATGGACTAGTCATCACCGGGGAGCTGTTTTTT
CASSYGLVITGELFF
>.|TRBV5-6|few|TRBJ2-2
TGTGCCAGCAGCTTGGCCCTGGCAGGGGACGCCGGGGAGCTGTTTTTT
CASSLALAGDAGELFF
>TRBD2|TRBV5-6|.|TRBJ2-5
TGTGCCAGCAGCACCGGCCTAGCGGGAGCAGAGACCCAGTACTTC
CASSTGLAGAETQYF
>.|TRBV27|.|TRBJ2-3
TGTGCCAGCAGTTTAGGGTCCCTCGTCCGCGGAACAGCGCAGTATTTT
CASSLGSLVRGTAQYF
>.|TRBV4-1|.|TRBJ1-1
TGCGCCAGCAGCCAAGATATGCACGGAAACACTGAAGCTTTCTTT
CASSQDMHGNTEAFF
>.|TRBV13|.|TRBJ1-2
TGTGCCAGCAGCTTACAGGGCGGGGGCTACACCTTC
CASSLQGGGYTF
>.|TRBV10-2|.|TRBJ2-4
TGCGCCAGCAGGTCCCAGGGTCGTGGAGCCAAAAACATTCAGTACTTC
CASRSQGRGAKNIQYF
>TRBD2|TRBV6-5|.|TRBJ2-3
TGTGCCAGCAGTTACACTAGCGTGGCAGATACGCAGTATTTT
CASSYTSVADTQYF
>.|TRBV27|many|TRBJ2-1
TGTGCCAGCAGTTTAGGGGTGAGCAATGAGCAGTTCTTC
CASSLGVSNEQFF
>.|TRBV5-1|medium-sized|TRBJ2-7
TGCGCCAGCAGCTTAGTAGGCCGGTACGGCTACGAGCAGTACTTC
CASSLVGRYGYEQYF
>TRBD1|TRBV7-9|.|TRBJ1-3
TGTGCCAGCAGCAACGCCGGGACAGGGGAAAACACCATATATTTT
CASSNAGTGENTIYF
>TRBD1|TRBV2|.|TRBJ2-7
TGTGCCACAGCTGCCGATTCAGGGGGTTCCTACGAGCAGTACTTC
CATAADSGGSYEQYF
>.|TRBV4-3|.|TRBJ2-3
TGCGCCAGCAGCCCGATTTCAGGGGCGAGCACAGATACGCAGTATTTT
CASSPISGASTDTQYF
>TRBD2|TRBV5-1|.|TRBJ2-7
TGCGCCAGCAGCTACCGGGGACTAGCGGGAGGGCCCATTTACGAGCAGTACTTC
CASSYRGLAGGPIYEQYF
>.|TRBV27|.|TRBJ2-7
TGTGCCAGCAGTTTAACAGTCCGGTACGAGCAGTACTTC
CASSLTVRYEQYF
>.|TRBV27|.|TRBJ2-7
TGTGCCAGCAGTACCCCCTGGGGCGACGAGCAGTACTTC
CASSTPWGDEQYF
>TRBD2|TRBV7-6|.|TRBJ2-7
TGTGCCAGCAGCGCTGGACTAGCGGTCCCCTACGAGCAGTACTTC
CASSAGLAVPYEQYF
>.|TRBV9|.|TRBJ2-1
TGTGCCAGCAGCGGAAGCGAGAGCTCCTACAATGAGCAGTTCTTC
CASSGSESSYNEQFF
>.|TRBV21-1|.|TRBJ1-5
TGTGCCAGCACCACGAAGGAGGACAGGAGCGGCAATCAGCCCCAGCATTTT
CASTTKEDRSGNQPQHF
>TRBD1|TRBV13|.|TRBJ2-3
TGTGCCAGCAGCCCCCCTGGGACAGGGACAGATACGCAGTATTTT
CASSPPGTGTDTQYF
>.|TRBV7-9|.|TRBJ2-5
TGTGCCAGCAGCTGGGGCGCAGACCACCAAGAGACCCAGTACTTC
CASSWGADHQETQYF
>.|TRBV5-1|.|TRBJ2-5
TGCGCCAGCAGCTTGTCAGTTGCGGAGACCCAGTACTTC
CASSLSVAETQYF
>TRBD1|TRBV9|.|TRBJ2-1
TGTGCCAGCAGCCCCTGGACAGGGGGCATTGAGCAGTTCTTC
CASSPWTGGIEQFF
>.|TRBV10-3|.|TRBJ2-5
TGTGCCGCCCGACCGGGTCCATTTATTCAAGAGACCCAGTACTTC
CAARPGPFIQETQYF
>TRBD2|TRBV29-1|.|TRBJ2-1
TGCAGCGTAGCCGGGACTAGCGAGACTTACAATGAGCAGTTCTTC
CSVAGTSETYNEQFF
>TRBD1|TRBV5-6|.|TRBJ2-7
TGTGCCAGCAGCGCGACCGGGACAGGTCTCTACGAGCAGTACTTC
CASSATGTGLYEQYF
>.|TRBV6-1|.|TRBJ1-6
TGTGCCAGCAGTGAAGCGTTTGACACTAATAATTCACCCCTCCACTTT
CASSEAFDTNNSPLHF
>.|TRBV5-4|once|TRBJ2-7
TGTGCCAGCAGCTGGGCGGGTAGCGTCTACGAGCAGTACTTC
CASSWAGSVYEQYF
>TRBD1|TRBV15|.|TRBJ1-1
TGTGCCACCAGCAGAGATCAAGGGGGCTGGAGCGCTGAAGCTTTCTTT
CATSRDQGGWSAEAFF
>.|TRBV7-6|.|TRBJ2-7
TGTGCCAGCAGCTTAGGAGGCCCTAGCTACGAGCAGTACTTC
CASSLGGPSYEQYF
>.|TRBV4-1|.|TRBJ2-7
TGCGCCAGCAGCCAAGACCCCGTGAAACGTGGGCAGTACTTC
CASSQDPVKRGQYF
>TRBD2|TRBV4-1|once|TRBJ2-5
TGCGCCAGCAGCCGGATAGCGGGGGGGCCCCTAAGAGAGACCCAGTACTTC
CASSRIAGGPLRETQYF
>.|TRBV5-1|.|TRBJ2-5
TGCGCCAGCAGCTTGGCCGGGGTAGCGCGGGGTCTGGAGACCCAGTACTTC
CASSLAGVARGLETQYF
>TRBD1|TRBV5-1|many|TRBJ2-2
TGCGCCAGCAGTTTCGAGGGGGCAAGCACCGGGGAGCTGTTTTTT
CASSFEGASTGELFF
>.|TRBV7-6|.|TRBJ2-7
TGTGCCAGCAGTTTGAGGAATGGCGAGCAGTACTTC
CASSLRNGEQYF
>TRBD2|TRBV5-1|.|TRBJ2-2
TGCGCCAGCAGTTTGCTGGCGGGGGGCCGGACCGGGGAGCTGTTTTTT
CASSLLAGGRTGELFF